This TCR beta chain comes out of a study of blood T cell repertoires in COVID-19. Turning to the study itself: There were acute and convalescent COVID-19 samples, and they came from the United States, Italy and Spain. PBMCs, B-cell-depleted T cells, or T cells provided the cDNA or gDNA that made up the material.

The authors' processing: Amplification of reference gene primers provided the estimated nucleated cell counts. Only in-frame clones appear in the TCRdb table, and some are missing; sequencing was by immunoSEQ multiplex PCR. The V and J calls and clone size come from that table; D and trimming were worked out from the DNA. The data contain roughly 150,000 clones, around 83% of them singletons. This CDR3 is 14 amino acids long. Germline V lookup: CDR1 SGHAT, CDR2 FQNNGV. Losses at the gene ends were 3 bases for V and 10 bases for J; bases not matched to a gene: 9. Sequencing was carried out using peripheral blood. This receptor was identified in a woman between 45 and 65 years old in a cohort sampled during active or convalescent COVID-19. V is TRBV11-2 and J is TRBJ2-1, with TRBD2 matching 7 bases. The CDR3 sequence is CASSFLEGRGEQFF. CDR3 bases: TGTGCCAGCAGCTTTTTGGAGGGGAGGGGCGAGCAGTTCTTC.